The 13 T cell receptor beta chains reported below all come from one sample, sequenced in a study of T cells in Graves' hyperthyroidism and ophthalmopathy. Amplified regions were TCR beta CDR3 sequences from RNA transcripts. In the first-round RT-PCR of the TCR CDR3, the HTBI primer set was used. TCRdb ran MiXCR on the multiplex PCR reads and lists one entry per CDR3 protein. The sample has 400,000 to 550,000 distinct CDR3 sequences; approximately 25% are singletons. The material sequenced was blood. The receptors come from a woman in her thirties with Graves' ophthalmopathy.

The table lists this clonotype with many counts. This chain links TRBV7-9 with TRBJ2-7; 9 positions match TRBD1. V was clipped by 11 bases and J by 3 bases; unmatched bases: 8. The CDR3 loop spans 13 amino acids. Germline V gives CDR1 SEHNR, CDR2 FQNEAQ (reference sequence). CDR3 sequence: CASNSGQGYEQYF. Written as DNA, the CDR3 is TGTGCCTCCAATTCGGGACAGGGCTACGAGCAGTACTTC.

Points on this clonotype: A junction end diverges from the germline sequence, so it may reflect a read error. This chain connects TRBV6-1 to TRBJ1-4; D ambiguous. Germline lookup yields CDR1 MNHNS and CDR2 SASEGT. This CDR3 spans 14 amino acids. The CDR3 DNA is TGTGCCAGCAGCCTAGTAAGGTCAAATGTAAAACTGTTTTTT. Translating it yields CASSLVRSNVKLFF.

The rearrangement joins TRBV12-5 to TRBJ2-7, with D tentatively TRBD1 (6 bases). The CDR3 contains 16 residues. The V gene's germline CDR1 is LGHNT and CDR2 FRNRAP. Trimming removed 0 bases from V and 0 bases from J, with 12 bases in between. This CDR3 reads CASGLVGGSRSYEQYF. The CDR3 nucleotides read TGTGCTAGTGGTTTGGTAGGGGGATCCCGCTCCTACGAGCAGTACTTC.

This clonotype was recorded many times. V is TRBV6-5 and J is TRBJ1-6, with D uncertain. V lost 0 bases and J 0 bases, leaving 9 bases between the germline ends. The CDR3 totals 17 residues. Germline loops: CDR1 MNHEY, CDR2 SVGAGI. The CDR3, as DNA: TGTGCCAGCAGTTACTCGCCACGGAGCTCCTATAATTCACCCCTCCACTTT. It codes for CASSYSPRSSYNSPLHF.

This rearrangement joins TRBV20-1 to TRBJ2-7; TRBD2 aligns across 14 bases. Germline V gene sequence: CDR1 DFQATT, CDR2 SNEGSKA (reference sequence). V lost 0 bases and J lost 7; bases outside the gene matches: 5. There are 15 residues in the CDR3. The CDR3 loop is CSARDPGTSGSEQYF. The CDR3, as DNA: TGCAGTGCTAGAGATCCCGGGACTAGCGGGAGTGAGCAGTACTTC.

DNA of the CDR3: TGCAGTGCTAGAAGAGTGAACACTGAAGCTTTCTTT. Translated, it gives CSARRVNTEAFF. V gene TRBV20-1 combines with J gene TRBJ1-1; D is undetermined. Germline loops: CDR1 DFQATT, CDR2 SNEGSKA (reference sequence). V was clipped by 2 bases and J by 0 bases, with 4 bases between them. The length of the CDR3 is 12 residues.

This clonotype appeared a few times. The V gene is TRBV28, the J gene TRBJ1-2, with D hard to call. The CDR3 has 15 residues. The V and J ends lost 2 bases and 2 bases respectively, with 12 bases between them. Germline V gives CDR1 MDHEN, CDR2 SYDVKM. CDR3: CASSLNPETNYGYTF. The CDR3 nucleotides are TGTGCCAGCAGTTTAAACCCAGAAACAAACTATGGCTACACCTTC.

This clonotype was counted at least ten times. The gene calls are TRBV2 and TRBJ1-2; 7 nucleotides agree with TRBD1. Trimming took 2 bases from V and 8 from J; bases not matched to a gene: 11. CDR1 is SNHLY and CDR2 is FYNNEI in the germline V gene. CDR3 length: 15 residues. In DNA form, the CDR3 reads TGTGCCAGCAGTGAATTTGAGGGGGCGGGTGGCGGCTACACCTTC. Its translation: CASSEFEGAGGGYTF.

This clonotype has ten or more counts. The rearrangement links TRBV11-1 to TRBJ2-7; D is unresolved. This CDR3 has 18 residues. V dropped 5 bases and J dropped 0 bases, with 23 bases sitting between them. Germline CDR1 is SGHAT and CDR2 is FQDESV (reference sequence). Written as DNA, the CDR3 is TGTGCCAGCAGCATCGCCAATTCCCCCGGGCCCCGCTCCTACGAGCAGTACTTC. Protein product: CASSIANSPGPRSYEQYF.

Of note for this clonotype: With a much larger clone just one base away, this may be a read error. The V call is TRBV2, the J call TRBJ1-2; a weak D match, TRBD1 (5 bases). Germline assignment: CDR1 SNHLY and CDR2 FYNNEI. The CDR3 has 13 residues. The ends were cut back, 8 bases at V and 9 bases at J, with 19 bases in the middle. The CDR3 DNA reads TGTGCCAGCGCATACGAAAAGGGGTATTGCTACACCTTC. As protein: CASAYEKGYCYTF.

The chain joins TRBV5-1 to TRBJ1-3; TRBD1 is a possible D gene (5 bases). The CDR3 spans 16 residues. CDR1 is SGHRS and CDR2 is YFSETQ in the germline V gene. Between the trimmed V and J ends, which lost 0 bases and 0 bases, there was a span of 10 bases. CDR3 protein: CASSLEGPLSGNTIYF. The CDR3 nucleotides are TGCGCCAGCAGCTTGGAGGGACCGCTCTCTGGAAACACCATATATTTT.

This clonotype came up many times. This chain uses TRBV12-3 or TRBV12-4 with TRBJ2-5; the D is unclear. CDR3 size: 15 residues. Trimming removed 0 bases at V and 3 bases at J, with 11 bases between. The chain's CDR3 is CASSLARLGKETQYF. As DNA, the CDR3 is TGTGCCAGCAGTTTAGCTCGGCTGGGGAAAGAGACCCAGTACTTC.

The J gene is TRBJ2-7, the V gene TRBV12-3 or TRBV12-4, with TRBD2 matching over 10 bases. This CDR3 region has 15 residues. J was trimmed by 2 bases and V by 6 bases; bases with no gene match: 7. CDR3: CASSRRTSGTYEQYF. The CDR3 nucleotides are TGTGCCAGCAGCAGACGGACTAGCGGCACCTACGAGCAGTACTTC.